The clone carrying this TCR beta chain was detected only a few times. The target antigen is unknown. Expressed TCRB transcripts were sequenced because the isolated RNA had all been reverse transcribed beforehand. The assay was immunoSEQ multiplex PCR, and TCRdb's table has in-frame clones only and misses some. The table includes roughly 260,000 clones, around 20% detected once. This entry is derived from a study of beta chain features in type 1 diabetes. Germline V gene sequence: CDR1 SEHNR, CDR2 FQNEAQ (reference sequence). Trimming cost V 5 bases and J 6 bases; bases outside gene matches: 9. This CDR3 is 15 amino acids long. Markers CD45RO/CCR7/CD25/CD127/CD95/CD27 served to sort CD4+ naive, central memory, regulatory and stem cell-like memory cells. Findings and limits, study-wide: Moderately but significantly shorter TCRB CDR3s were found in Type 1 diabetes patients in all four CD4+ subsets.

The sequence derives from a woman between 40 and 50 years old with type 1 diabetes. Sequenced: naive CD4+ T cells from blood. The J gene is TRBJ2-1, the V gene TRBV7-9; 8 nucleotides align to TRBD2. The CDR3 sequence: CASSPMGLAGNEQFF. Written as DNA, the CDR3 is TGTGCCAGCAGCCCCATGGGGCTAGCGGGCAATGAGCAGTTCTTC.